The 9 T cell receptor beta chains below come from one sample, sequenced in a study of PD-1 and CTLA-4 blockade in melanoma. Data came from immunoSEQ multiplex PCR; TCRdb stores just in-frame clones and leaves some out. Of some 11,000 clones listed, around four fifths are singletons. The sample in question was CD8+ T cells from peripheral blood, obtained from a patient given anti-PD-1 treatment. These receptors were obtained from a human donor with melanoma.

This CDR3 is CASSSLAGGYYEQFF. The CDR3 DNA follows: TGTGCCAGCAGCTCTCTAGCGGGAGGGTACTATGAGCAGTTCTTC. The chain carries TRBV7-9 and TRBJ2-1; 12 bases align to TRBD2. V was pared by 4 bases and J by 8 bases, with 6 bases of the junction left unmatched. This CDR3 is 15 amino acids long. Germline loops: CDR1 SEHNR, CDR2 FQNEAQ (reference sequence). Full variable domain (remainder filled in from reference TRBV7-9 and TRBJ2-1): DTGVSQNPRHKITKRGQNVTFRCDPISEHNRLYWYRQTLGQGPEFLTYFQNEAQLEKSRLLSDRFSAERPKGSFSTLEIQRTEQGDSAMYLCASSSLAGGYYEQFFGPGTRLTVL.

This sequence joins TRBV7-8 and TRBJ2-2, with D hard to call. Germline V CDR1 and CDR2: SGHVS, FQNEAQ. This CDR3 is 16 amino acids long. Trimming left V 2 bases short and J 6 bases short, with 16 bases between. The CDR3 coding sequence is TGTGCCAGCAGCTTACTTACCCGGGTATCGGCCGGGGAGCTGTTTTTT. Translating it yields CASSLLTRVSAGELFF.

The V and J genes are TRBV6-4 and TRBJ1-5; no clear D gene. The V gene's germline CDR1 is MRHNA and CDR2 SNTAGT. The V and J ends lost 3 bases and 6 bases respectively, with 9 bases between them. CDR3 length equals 13 residues. The CDR3 nucleotides read TGTGCCAGCAGTGAGGCTATTGGTCAGCCCCAGCATTTT. The encoded protein is CASSEAIGQPQHF.

This clone is deemed large (0.1 to 1%). The chain joins TRBV19 to TRBJ1-3; 8 bases fit TRBD1. V trimming: 1 base; J trimming: 2 bases; junction bases outside the gene matches: 1. This CDR3 has 15 residues. Germline CDR1 is LNHDA and CDR2 is SQIVND (reference sequence). As DNA, the CDR3 is TGTGCCAGTAGTATAGGGACAGGGCCTGGAAACACCATATATTTT. Amino acids: CASSIGTGPGNTIYF. Using reference TRBV19 and TRBJ1-3 for the parts outside the CDR3, the full variable domain is DGGITQSPKYLFRKEGQNVTLSCEQNLNHDAMYWYRQDPGQGLRLIYYSQIVNDFQKGDIAEGYSVSREKKESFPLTVTSAQKNPTAFYLCASSIGTGPGNTIYFGEGSWLTVV.

By share, this clone ranks as medium-sized. The CDR3 nucleotides read TGTGCCAGCAGCCAAATGGGGAAAACTAATGAAAAACTGTTTTTT. Amino acid sequence: CASSQMGKTNEKLFF. This chain links TRBV2 with TRBJ1-4; D ambiguous. The CDR3 covers 15 residues. CDR1 is SNHLY, CDR2 FYNNEI, per germline. V was trimmed by 6 bases and J by 1 base, leaving 12 bases between them.

The rearrangement uses TRBV15 and TRBJ2-7; D ambiguous. V lost 0 bases and J 3 bases, leaving 9 bases between the germline ends. This CDR3 is built from 14 residues. Germline V gene data show CDR1 as LNHNV and CDR2 as YYDKDF (reference sequence). The CDR3 DNA follows: TGTGCCACCAGCAGAGAGAACAAAGTCTACGAGCAGTACTTC. The encoded protein is CATSRENKVYEQYF.

This chain connects TRBV7-9 to TRBJ1-2; D is ambiguous. CDR1 is SEHNR and CDR2 is FQNEAQ in the germline V gene (reference sequence). This CDR3 is built from 13 residues. Trimming pared 0 bases from V and 8 bases from J, leaving 10 bases between. The CDR3 DNA sequence: TGTGCCAGCAGCTTAGCGGATCAAAGCGGCTACACCTTC. Translating it yields CASSLADQSGYTF.

This chain connects TRBV7-9 to TRBJ2-1; D tentatively fits TRBD1 or TRBD2 (6 bases each). V shed 5 bases and J shed 4 bases, with 18 bases lying between them. CDR1 is SEHNR and CDR2 is FQNEAQ in the germline V gene (reference sequence). This CDR3 is 16 amino acids long. The CDR3 bases are TGTGCCAGCAGCACCACTAGGGGGGCCCCATACAATGAGCAGTTCTTC. Protein: CASSTTRGAPYNEQFF.

The V and J genes are TRBV5-8 and TRBJ1-5, with 8 bases that match TRBD1. Germline V CDR1 and CDR2: SGHTS, YDEGEE. This CDR3 has 15 residues. The junction had 6 bases not matched to a gene; V was cut back by 5 bases and J by 2 bases. This CDR3 is CASSRTGSGNQPQHF. Here the CDR3 DNA reads TGTGCCAGCAGTCGGACAGGGAGCGGCAATCAGCCCCAGCATTTT.